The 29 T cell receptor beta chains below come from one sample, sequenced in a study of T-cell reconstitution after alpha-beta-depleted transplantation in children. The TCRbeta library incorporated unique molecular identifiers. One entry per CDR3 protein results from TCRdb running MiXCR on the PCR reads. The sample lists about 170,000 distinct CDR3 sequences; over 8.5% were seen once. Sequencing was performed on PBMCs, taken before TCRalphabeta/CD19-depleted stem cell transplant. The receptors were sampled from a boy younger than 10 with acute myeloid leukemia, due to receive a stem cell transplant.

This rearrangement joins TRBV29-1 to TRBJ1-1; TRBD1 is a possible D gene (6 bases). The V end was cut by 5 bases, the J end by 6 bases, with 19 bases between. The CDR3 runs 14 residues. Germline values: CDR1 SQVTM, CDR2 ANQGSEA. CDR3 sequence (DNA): TGCAGCGTTTCTTGGGATAGGGCAGGGGCTGAAGCTTTCTTT. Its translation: CSVSWDRAGAEAFF.

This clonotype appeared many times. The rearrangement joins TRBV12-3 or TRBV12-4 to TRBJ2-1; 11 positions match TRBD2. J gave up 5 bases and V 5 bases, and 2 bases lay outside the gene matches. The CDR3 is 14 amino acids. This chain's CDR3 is CASSMGLADNEQFF. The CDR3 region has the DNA TGTGCCAGCAGTATGGGACTAGCGGACAATGAGCAGTTCTTC.

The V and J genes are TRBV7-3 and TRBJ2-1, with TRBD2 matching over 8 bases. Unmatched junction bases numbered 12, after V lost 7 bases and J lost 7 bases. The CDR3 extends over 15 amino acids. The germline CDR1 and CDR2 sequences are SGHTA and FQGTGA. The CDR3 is CASNSPGGRGNEQFF. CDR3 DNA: TGTGCCAGCAACTCGCCGGGGGGGAGGGGGAATGAGCAGTTCTTC.

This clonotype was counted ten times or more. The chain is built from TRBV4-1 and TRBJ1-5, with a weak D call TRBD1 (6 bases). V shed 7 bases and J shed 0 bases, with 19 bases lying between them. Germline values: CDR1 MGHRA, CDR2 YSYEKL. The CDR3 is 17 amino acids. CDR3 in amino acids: CASTPSGQGYSNQPQHF. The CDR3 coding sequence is TGCGCCAGCACGCCCTCCGGGCAGGGGTATAGCAATCAGCCCCAGCATTTT.

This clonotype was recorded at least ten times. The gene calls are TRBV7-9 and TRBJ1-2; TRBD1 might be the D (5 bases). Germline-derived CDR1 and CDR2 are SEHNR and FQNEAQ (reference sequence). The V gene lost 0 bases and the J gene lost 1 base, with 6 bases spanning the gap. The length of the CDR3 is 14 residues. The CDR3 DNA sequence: TGTGCCAGCAGCTTAGCAGGGGATAACTATGGCTACACCTTC. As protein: CASSLAGDNYGYTF.

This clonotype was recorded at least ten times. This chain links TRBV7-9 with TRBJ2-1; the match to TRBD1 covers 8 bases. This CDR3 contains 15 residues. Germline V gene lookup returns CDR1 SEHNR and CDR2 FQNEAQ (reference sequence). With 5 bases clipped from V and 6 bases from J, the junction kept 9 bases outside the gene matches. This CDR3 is CASSPNGQGGNEQFF. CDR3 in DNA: TGTGCCAGCAGCCCGAATGGACAGGGAGGCAATGAGCAGTTCTTC.

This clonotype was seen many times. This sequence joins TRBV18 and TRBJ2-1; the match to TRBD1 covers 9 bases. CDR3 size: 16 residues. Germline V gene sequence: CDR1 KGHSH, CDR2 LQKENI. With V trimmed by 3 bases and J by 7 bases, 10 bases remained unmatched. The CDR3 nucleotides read TGTGCCAGCTCACCCCCCAACAGGGGGCGACTGAATGAGCAGTTCTTC. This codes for CASSPPNRGRLNEQFF.

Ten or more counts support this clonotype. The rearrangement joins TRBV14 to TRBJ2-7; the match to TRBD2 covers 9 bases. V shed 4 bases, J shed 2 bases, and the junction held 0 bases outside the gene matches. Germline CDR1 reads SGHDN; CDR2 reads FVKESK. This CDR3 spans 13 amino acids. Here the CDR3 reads CASSRLAAYEQYF. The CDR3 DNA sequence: TGTGCCAGCAGCCGACTAGCGGCCTACGAGCAGTACTTC. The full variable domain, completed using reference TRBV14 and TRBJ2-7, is EAGVTQFPSHSVIEKGQTVTLRCDPISGHDNLYWYRRVMGKEIKFLLHFVKESKQDESGMPNNRFLAERTGGTYSTLKVQPAELEDSGVYFCASSRLAAYEQYFGPGTRLTVT.

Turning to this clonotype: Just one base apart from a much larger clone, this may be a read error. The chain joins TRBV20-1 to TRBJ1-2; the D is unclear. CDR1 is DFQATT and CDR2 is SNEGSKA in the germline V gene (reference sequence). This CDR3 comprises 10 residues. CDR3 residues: CSVPFYGDTF. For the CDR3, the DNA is TGCAGTGTGCCGTTCTATGGCGACACCTTC.

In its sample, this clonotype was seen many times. The chain's CDR3 is CASSIDRVADTQYF. The CDR3 DNA is TGTGCCAGTAGTATAGACAGGGTTGCAGATACGCAGTATTTT. The V call is TRBV19, the J call TRBJ2-3, with a weak D call TRBD1 (5 bases). The CDR3 sequence is 14 residues long. V lost 0 bases, J lost 4 bases, and 8 bases lay in between. In germline, CDR1 is LNHDA, CDR2 SQIVND (reference sequence).

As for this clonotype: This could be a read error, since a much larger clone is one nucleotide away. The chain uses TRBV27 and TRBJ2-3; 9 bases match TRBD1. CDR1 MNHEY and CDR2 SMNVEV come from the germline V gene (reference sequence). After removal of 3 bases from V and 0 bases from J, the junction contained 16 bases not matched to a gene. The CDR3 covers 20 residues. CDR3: CASSLILSRDRAPSTDTQYF. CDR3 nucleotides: TGTGCCAGCAGTTTGATTCTGTCCCGGGACAGGGCCCCAAGCACAGATACGCAGTATTTT.

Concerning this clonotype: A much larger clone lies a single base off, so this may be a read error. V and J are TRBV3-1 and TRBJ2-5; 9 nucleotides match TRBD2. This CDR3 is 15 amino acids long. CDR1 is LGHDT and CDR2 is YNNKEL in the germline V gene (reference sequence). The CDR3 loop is CATSQAGGNQETQYF. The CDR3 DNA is TGTGCCACCAGCCAAGCGGGGGGAAACCAAGAGACCCAGTACTTC.

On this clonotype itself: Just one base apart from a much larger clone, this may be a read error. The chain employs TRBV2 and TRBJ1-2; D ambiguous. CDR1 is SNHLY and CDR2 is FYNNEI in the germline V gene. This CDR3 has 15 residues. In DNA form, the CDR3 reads TGTGCCAGCAGGCTAACACTGGGAGGTTTGGGTGGCCACACCTTC. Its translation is CASRLTLGGLGGHTF.

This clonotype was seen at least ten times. This CDR3 is CSASSGVAVSYNEQFF. The CDR3, as DNA: TGCAGTGCTAGCTCCGGTGTAGCGGTCTCCTACAATGAGCAGTTCTTC. This sequence joins TRBV20-1 and TRBJ2-1, with D perhaps TRBD2 (6 bases). Germline-derived CDR1 and CDR2 are DFQATT and SNEGSKA (reference sequence). The length of the CDR3 is 16 residues. With 3 bases removed from V and 0 bases from J, the gap between germline ends came to 15 bases.

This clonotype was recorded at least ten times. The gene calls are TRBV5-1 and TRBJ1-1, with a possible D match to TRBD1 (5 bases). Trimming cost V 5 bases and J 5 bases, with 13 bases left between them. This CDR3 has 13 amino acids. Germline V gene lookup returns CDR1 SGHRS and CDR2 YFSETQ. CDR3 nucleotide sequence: TGCGCCAGCAGTGGACCCGGGGGAACTGAAGCTTTCTTT. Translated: CASSGPGGTEAFF.

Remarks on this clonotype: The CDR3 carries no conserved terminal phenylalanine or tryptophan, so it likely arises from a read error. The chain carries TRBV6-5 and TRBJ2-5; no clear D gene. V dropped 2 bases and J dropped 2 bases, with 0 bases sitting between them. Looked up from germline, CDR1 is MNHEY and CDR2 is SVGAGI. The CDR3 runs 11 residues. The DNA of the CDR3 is TGTGCCAGCAGTTACCAAGAGACCCAGTACTTA. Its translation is CASSYQETQYL.

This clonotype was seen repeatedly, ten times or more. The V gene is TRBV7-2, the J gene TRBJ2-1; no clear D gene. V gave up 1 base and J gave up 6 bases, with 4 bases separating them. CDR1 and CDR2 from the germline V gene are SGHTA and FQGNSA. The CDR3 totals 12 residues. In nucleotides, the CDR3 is TGTGCCAGCAGCTTAGAGAGCAATGAGCAGTTCTTC. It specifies CASSLESNEQFF.

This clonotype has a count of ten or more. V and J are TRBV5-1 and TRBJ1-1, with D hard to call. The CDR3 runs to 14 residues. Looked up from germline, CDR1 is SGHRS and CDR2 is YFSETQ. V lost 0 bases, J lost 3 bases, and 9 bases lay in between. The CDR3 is CASSLGWLDTEAFF. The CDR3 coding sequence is TGCGCCAGCAGCTTGGGGTGGTTAGACACTGAAGCTTTCTTT.

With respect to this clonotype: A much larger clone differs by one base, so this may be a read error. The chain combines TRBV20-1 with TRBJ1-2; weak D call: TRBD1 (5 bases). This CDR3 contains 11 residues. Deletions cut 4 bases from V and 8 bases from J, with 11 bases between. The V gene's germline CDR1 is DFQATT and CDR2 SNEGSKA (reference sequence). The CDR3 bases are TGCAGTGCTACGGGGCTCCTAGGCTACACCTTC. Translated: CSATGLLGYTF.

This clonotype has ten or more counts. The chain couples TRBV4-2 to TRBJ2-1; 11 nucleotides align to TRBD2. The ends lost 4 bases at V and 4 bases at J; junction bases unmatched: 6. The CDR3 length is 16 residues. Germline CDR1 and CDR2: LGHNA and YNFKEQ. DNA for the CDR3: TGTGCCAGCAGCCCAACTAGCGGGAGTTGGTACAATGAGCAGTTCTTC. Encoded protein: CASSPTSGSWYNEQFF.

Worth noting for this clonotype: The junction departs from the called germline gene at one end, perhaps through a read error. CDR3 sequence: CCARGPFGRFYNSPLHF. CDR3 DNA: TGCTGTGCTAGGGGACCGTTCGGCCGTTTCTATAATTCACCCCTCCACTTT. This chain joins TRBV20-1 and TRBJ1-6, with D possibly being TRBD1 (5 bases). There are 17 residues in the CDR3. CDR1 and CDR2 from the germline V gene are DFQATT and SNEGSKA (reference sequence).

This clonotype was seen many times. The CDR3: CASSESDGNTIYF. CDR3 DNA sequence: TGCGCCAGCAGTGAATCAGATGGAAACACCATATATTTT. V and J are TRBV10-2 and TRBJ1-3; D call uncertain. V was clipped by 3 bases and J by 3 bases, with 6 bases between them. The CDR3 covers 13 residues. Per germline, CDR1 WSHSY and CDR2 SAAADI.

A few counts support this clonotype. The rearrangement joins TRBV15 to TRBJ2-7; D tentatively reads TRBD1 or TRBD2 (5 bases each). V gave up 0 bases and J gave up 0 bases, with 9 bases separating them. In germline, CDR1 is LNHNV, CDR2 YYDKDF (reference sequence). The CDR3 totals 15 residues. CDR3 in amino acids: CATSRDGTGSYEQYF. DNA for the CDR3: TGTGCCACCAGCAGAGATGGGACGGGCTCCTACGAGCAGTACTTC.

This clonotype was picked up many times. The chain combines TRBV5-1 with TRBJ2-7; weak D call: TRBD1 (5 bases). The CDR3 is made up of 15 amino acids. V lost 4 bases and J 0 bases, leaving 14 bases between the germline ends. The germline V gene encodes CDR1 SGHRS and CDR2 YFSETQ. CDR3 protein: CASSVPQGSSYEQYF. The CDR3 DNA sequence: TGCGCCAGCAGCGTACCCCAGGGATCCTCCTACGAGCAGTACTTC.

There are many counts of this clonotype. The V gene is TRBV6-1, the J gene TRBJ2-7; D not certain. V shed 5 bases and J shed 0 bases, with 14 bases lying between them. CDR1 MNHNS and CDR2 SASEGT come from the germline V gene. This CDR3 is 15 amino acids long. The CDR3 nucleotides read TGTGCCAGCAGTCGAGACGAAACTCGCTCCTACGAGCAGTACTTC. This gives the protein CASSRDETRSYEQYF.

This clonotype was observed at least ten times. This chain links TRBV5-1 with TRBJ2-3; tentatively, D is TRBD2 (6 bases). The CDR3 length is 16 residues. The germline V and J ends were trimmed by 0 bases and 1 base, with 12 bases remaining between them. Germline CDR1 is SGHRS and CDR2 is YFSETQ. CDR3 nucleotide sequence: TGCGCCAGCAGCTTGGAACGGGGAGGAGGCACAGATACGCAGTATTTT. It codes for CASSLERGGGTDTQYF.

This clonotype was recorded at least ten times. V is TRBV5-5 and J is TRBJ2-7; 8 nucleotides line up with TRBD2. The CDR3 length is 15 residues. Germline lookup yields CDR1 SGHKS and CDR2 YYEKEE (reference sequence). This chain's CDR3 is CASTLRGGRNNEQYV. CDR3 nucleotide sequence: TGTGCCAGCACCTTGCGCGGGGGGCGCAACAACGAGCAGTACGTC.

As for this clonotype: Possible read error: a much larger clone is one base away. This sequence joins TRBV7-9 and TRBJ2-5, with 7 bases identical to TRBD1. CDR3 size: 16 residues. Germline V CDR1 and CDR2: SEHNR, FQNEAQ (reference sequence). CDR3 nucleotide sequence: TGTGTCAGCAGACAAGGACAGGCGTCGTCGGAAGAGACCCAGTACTTC. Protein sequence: CVSRQGQASSEETQYF.

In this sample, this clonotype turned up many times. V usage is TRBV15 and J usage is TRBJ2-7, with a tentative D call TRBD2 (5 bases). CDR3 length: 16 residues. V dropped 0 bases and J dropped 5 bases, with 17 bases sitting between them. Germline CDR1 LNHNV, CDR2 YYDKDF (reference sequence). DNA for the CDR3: TGTGCCACCAGCAGAGACCTATCCGTGGCCGGGAACGAGCAGTACTTC. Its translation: CATSRDLSVAGNEQYF.